Below, 12 T cell receptor beta chains from the same sample are listed, as sequenced in a study of CD8+ T cells in alopecia areata. The treatment: oral pan-JAK inhibitor, 5-10 mg twice daily. Extracted RNA was reverse transcribed into cDNA, the sequencing template. Generated by immunoSEQ multiplex PCR, the TCRdb table keeps only in-frame clones and is missing some. The sample gives about 250,000 clones, 60% of which show up once; 0.75% to 0.95% is in the top ten. The source material was CD4+ T cells sorted from blood, sampled at roughly week 52, from a patient treated with tofacitinib. The receptors shown here come from a human donor with alopecia areata.

The chain couples TRBV30 to TRBJ1-2; D ambiguous. The CDR3 is 11 amino acids. Looked up from germline, CDR1 is GTSNPN and CDR2 is SVGIG (reference sequence). Trimming cost V 7 bases and J 6 bases, with 12 bases left between them. CDR3 sequence: CASYPTDGYTF. The CDR3 nucleotides read TGTGCCTCATACCCGACGGATGGCTACACCTTC.

A word on this clone: This CDR3 is also generated by other DNA sequences in the sample. This rearrangement joins TRBV5-1 to TRBJ2-2, with D hard to call. The germline V gene encodes CDR1 SGHRS and CDR2 YFSETQ. The CDR3 has 13 residues. The V and J ends lost 4 bases and 1 base respectively, with 5 bases between them. This chain's CDR3 is CASSLGNTGELFF. The CDR3 nucleotides read TGCGCCAGCAGCCTCGGGAACACCGGGGAGCTGTTTTTT.

This clone was counted a single time. The chain combines TRBV5-1 with TRBJ2-3, with TRBD1 identical over 7 bases. This CDR3 spans 16 amino acids. V shed 4 bases, J shed 2 bases, and the junction held 10 bases outside the gene matches. In germline, CDR1 is SGHRS, CDR2 YFSETQ. The CDR3 DNA follows: TGCGCCAGCAGCAGGACGGGACAGCCATCCACAGATACGCAGTATTTT. It encodes CASSRTGQPSTDTQYF.

This clone was counted a few times. The V and J genes are TRBV7-9 and TRBJ2-5; 10 nucleotides line up with TRBD1. Germline assignment: CDR1 SEHNR and CDR2 FQNEAQ (reference sequence). V shed 5 bases and J 1 base; nucleotides not matched to a gene: 10. This CDR3 region has 17 residues. This CDR3 is CASSPRTGGPFQETQYF. The CDR3 DNA reads TGTGCCAGCAGCCCTCGGACAGGGGGGCCTTTCCAAGAGACCCAGTACTTC.

The sample holds a few counts of this clone. This chain joins TRBV7-2 and TRBJ2-1; D perhaps matches TRBD2 (5 bases). This CDR3 has 14 amino acids. Trimming shortened V by 2 bases and J by 10 bases, and 15 bases separated the two germline ends. Germline V gene lookup returns CDR1 SGHTA and CDR2 FQGNSA. Written as DNA, the CDR3 is TGTGCCAGCAGCTTAACGTTAGGACTCGGGGAGCAGTTCTTC. Translated: CASSLTLGLGEQFF.

The CDR3 loop reads CASGRDETQYF. Here the CDR3 DNA reads TGTGCCAGCGGACGGGACGAGACCCAGTACTTC. The rearrangement joins TRBV2 to TRBJ2-5; D might be TRBD1 or TRBD2, each matching 5 bases. Germline CDR1 reads SNHLY; CDR2 reads FYNNEI. The CDR3 loop spans 11 amino acids. Between the trimmed V and J ends, which lost 8 bases and 5 bases, there was a span of 9 bases. Based on the CDR3 plus reference TRBV2 and TRBJ2-5, the full variable domain is EPEVTQTPSHQVTQMGQEVILRCVPISNHLYFYWYRQILGQKVEFLVSFYNNEISEKSEIFDDQFSVERPDGSNFTLKIRSTKLEDSAMYFCASGRDETQYFGPGTRLLVL.

The genes are TRBV7-2 and TRBJ2-5; weak D call: TRBD2 (6 bases). The germline V and J ends were trimmed by 3 bases and 2 bases, with 13 bases remaining between them. CDR3 length equals 15 residues. Germline V lookup: CDR1 SGHTA, CDR2 FQGNSA. The CDR3 spells CASSFGPRGQETQYF. CDR3 DNA sequence: TGTGCCAGCAGCTTCGGACCCCGGGGGCAAGAGACCCAGTACTTC.

This chain joins TRBV29-1 and TRBJ1-2; TRBD1 might be the D (5 bases). CDR3 length equals 14 residues. The ends were cut back, 5 bases at V and 7 bases at J, with 20 bases in the middle. CDR1 and CDR2 from the germline V gene are SQVTM and ANQGSEA. The CDR3 nucleotides read TGCAGCGTTTATCAGAGCAGGGACCTCGGTGGCTACACCTTC. Translating gives CSVYQSRDLGGYTF.

A remark on this clone: This sample includes further DNA sequences coding for the same CDR3. V and J are TRBV18 and TRBJ2-5, with unresolved D. Per germline, CDR1 KGHSH and CDR2 LQKENI. Trimming shortened V by 2 bases and J by 1 base, and 2 bases separated the two germline ends. This CDR3 region has 12 residues. The CDR3 DNA sequence: TGTGCCAGCTCACCAAGCCAAGAGACCCAGTACTTC. It is translated as CASSPSQETQYF.

This clone was seen a handful of times. V is TRBV18 and J is TRBJ1-3; perhaps TRBD1 as D (5 bases). Trimming took 0 bases from V and 0 from J, leaving 9 bases between them. The CDR3 spans 16 residues. Germline CDR1 and CDR2: KGHSH and LQKENI. Here the CDR3 DNA reads TGTGCCAGCTCACCACCTTCAGGGAGCTCTGGAAACACCATATATTTT. Amino acids: CASSPPSGSSGNTIYF.

This clone was seen just once. The V call is TRBV7-8, the J call TRBJ2-1; D gene unclear. V lost 5 bases to trimming and J lost 8 bases, with 7 bases between them. There are 11 residues in the CDR3. The germline gives CDR1 SGHVS, CDR2 FQNEAQ. The CDR3 region has the DNA TGTGCCAGCAGCCGAGGTGATGAGCAGTTCTTC. As protein: CASSRGDEQFF.

This sequence joins TRBV18 and TRBJ2-3; weak D call: TRBD2 (6 bases). The CDR3 is made up of 16 amino acids. CDR1 is KGHSH, CDR2 LQKENI, per germline. V was shortened by 0 bases and J by 3 bases, with 13 bases between the two germline ends. The CDR3 DNA reads as TGTGCCAGCTCACCACCCCGACGGGGGACGACAGATACGCAGTATTTT. This encodes CASSPPRRGTTDTQYF.